The following is a TCR beta chain sequence with its context. The antigen remains unidentified. CD8+CD57+ cell expansion, shown by flow cytometry, had occurred in the patients selected for sequencing. Therapy had not been given to patients before blood sampling. The data stem from a study of CD8+CD57+ T cells in acquired aplastic anemia. Study-wide context: Across the sorted CD4+ and CD8+ cells, DNA amounts averaged about 3 ug.

The TCR beta profiling, which covered VDJ combination and CDR3 sequence, was carried out using genomic DNA as the template. TCRdb processed the reads anew with MiXCR; each CDR3 protein has one entry. The sample lists approximately 150,000 distinct CDR3 sequences; over 55% were seen once. Trimming removed 5 bases from V and 5 bases from J; junction bases left unmatched: 14. The CDR3 runs to 16 residues. Looked up from germline, CDR1 is SGDLS and CDR2 is YYNGEE. Findings of the study overall: The study identified 25 to 30 CD8+ CDR3 sequences shared by patients and controls. No significant difference in CD8+ Simpson's diversity was found between patients and controls.

This receptor was taken from a human donor with aplastic anemia. Sequenced sample: sorted CD4+, CD8+, or CD8+CD57+ T cells (not recorded which) from PBMCs. V is TRBV9 and J is TRBJ2-7, with 9 bases identical to TRBD2. The CDR3 nucleotides are TGTGCCAGCAGTATTGGGGCGGGAGGGCCAGTCGACGAGCAGTACTTC. Its translation is CASSIGAGGPVDEQYF.